Shown below are 20 T cell receptor beta chains from a single sample sequenced in a study of T cells after yellow fever vaccination. MiXCR, run by TCRdb on the 5' RACE reads, gives a single entry per CDR3 protein. The sample comprises roughly 300,000 distinct CDR3 sequences, about 8.3% of which are singletons, and roughly a sixth rests with the top ten. Specimen: PBMCs, collected roughly 46 days after the first yellow fever vaccination. These receptors all come from a young man who received the YFV17D yellow fever vaccine.

Ten or more counts support this clonotype. V and J are TRBV18 and TRBJ1-6; 7 bases are shared with TRBD1. The CDR3 loop spans 13 amino acids. The trim removed 5 bases at V and 8 bases at J, leaving 3 bases unmatched. Germline CDR1 reads KGHSH; CDR2 reads LQKENI. Here the CDR3 DNA reads TGTGCCAGCTCAGGGGACAGAGATTCACCCCTCCACTTT. Its translation is CASSGDRDSPLHF.

This chain connects TRBV28 to TRBJ2-7; perhaps TRBD1 as D (6 bases). This CDR3 region has 14 residues. Germline assignment: CDR1 MDHEN and CDR2 SYDVKM. Between the trimmed V and J ends, which lost 4 bases and 2 bases, there was a span of 12 bases. CDR3 residues: CASSSPGHTYEQYV. The CDR3 coding sequence is TGTGCCAGCAGTTCTCCGGGACATACCTACGAGCAGTACGTC.

The chain joins TRBV5-6 to TRBJ2-5; tentatively, D is TRBD1 or TRBD2 (6 bases each). Between the trimmed V and J ends, which lost 4 bases and 2 bases, there was a span of 18 bases. The CDR3 extends over 16 amino acids. Germline V gene sequence: CDR1 SGHDT, CDR2 YYEEEE. The CDR3 sequence is CASSRSRGLAQETQYF. For the CDR3, the DNA is TGTGCCAGCAGCAGAAGCAGGGGACTTGCACAAGAGACCCAGTACTTC.

This clonotype was seen a handful of times. This chain connects TRBV15 to TRBJ2-7; perhaps TRBD2 as D (6 bases). The germline gives CDR1 LNHNV, CDR2 YYDKDF (reference sequence). Trimming stripped 3 bases from V and 1 base from J, with 19 bases between. The CDR3 covers 17 residues. CDR3: CATSRVPRFGGSYEQYF. The CDR3 DNA is TGTGCCACCAGCAGGGTTCCCCGATTTGGGGGGTCCTACGAGCAGTACTTC.

A few counts support this clonotype. The V gene is TRBV4-3, the J gene TRBJ2-2; D may be TRBD1 (6 bases). The CDR3 loop spans 19 amino acids. Germline CDR1 and CDR2: LGHNA and YSLEER. With 0 bases removed from V and 4 bases from J, the gap between germline ends came to 21 bases. DNA for the CDR3: TGCGCCAGCAGCCAAGATTTGGTCCCCCGAACAGGGATCACCGGGGAGCTGTTTTTT. Translation gives CASSQDLVPRTGITGELFF.

The V gene is TRBV27, the J gene TRBJ2-1; TRBD2 agrees at 7 bases. V was clipped by 6 bases and J by 6 bases; unmatched bases: 5. Germline V gene lookup returns CDR1 MNHEY and CDR2 SMNVEV (reference sequence). This CDR3 is 13 amino acids long. The CDR3 bases are TGTGCCAGCAGGCGTGGGGGGGGCAATGAGCAGTTCTTC. This translates into CASRRGGGNEQFF.

This clonotype was detected only a few times. J is TRBJ1-4 and V is TRBV2; 9 bases agree with TRBD1. J gave up 8 bases and V 3 bases, and 1 base lay outside the gene matches. Germline lookup yields CDR1 SNHLY and CDR2 FYNNEI. The CDR3 loop spans 13 amino acids. The chain's CDR3 is CASSDGTGEKLFF. The CDR3 DNA is TGTGCCAGCAGTGACGGGACAGGGGAAAAACTGTTTTTT.

The sample holds a few counts of this clonotype. The gene calls are TRBV5-1 and TRBJ2-7, with 10 bases identical to TRBD2. Germline trimming cut 5 bases from V and 0 bases from J; bases unmatched to any gene: 5. From germline, CDR1 is SGHRS and CDR2 YFSETQ. The CDR3 has 15 amino acids. The CDR3: CASSSSGGFSYEQYF. The CDR3 nucleotides are TGCGCCAGCAGTTCTAGCGGGGGATTCTCCTACGAGCAGTACTTC.

This chain joins TRBV12-3 or TRBV12-4 and TRBJ1-4; 8 positions agree with TRBD1. Trimming took 5 bases from V and 7 from J; bases not matched to a gene: 9. The CDR3 totals 15 residues. The chain's CDR3 is CASSAQGALIEKLFF. The CDR3 DNA reads as TGTGCCAGCAGTGCCCAGGGGGCGCTTATTGAAAAACTGTTTTTT.

The chain recombines TRBV6-2 or TRBV6-3 with TRBJ2-5; a possible D gene is TRBD1 (5 bases). The V end was cut by 2 bases, the J end by 4 bases, with 11 bases between. Germline V CDR1 and CDR2: MNHEY, SVGEGT. There are 14 residues in the CDR3. The CDR3 DNA reads TGTGCCAGCAGTTACATCAGGGTAGGAGAGACCCAGTACTTC. It codes for CASSYIRVGETQYF.

The V call is TRBV25-1, the J call TRBJ2-1; D is unclear. Germline-derived CDR1 and CDR2 are MGHDK and SYGVNS. This CDR3 spans 16 amino acids. The V and J ends lost 1 base and 0 bases respectively, with 10 bases between them. The CDR3 DNA reads TGTGCCAGCAGTGAATGGTCCCCTAGCTCCTACAATGAGCAGTTCTTC. Translated, it gives CASSEWSPSSYNEQFF. The full variable domain, in which reference TRBV25-1 and TRBJ2-1 provide the parts outside the CDR3, is EADIYQTPRYLVIGTGKKITLECSQTMGHDKMYWYQQDPGMELHLIHYSYGVNSTEKGDLSSESTVSRIRTEHFPLTLESARPSHTSQYLCASSEWSPSSYNEQFFGPGTRLTVL.

The chain couples TRBV18 to TRBJ2-7; D not certain. V dropped 1 base and J dropped 2 bases, with 6 bases sitting between them. The CDR3 length is 13 residues. Germline V gives CDR1 KGHSH, CDR2 LQKENI. DNA for the CDR3: TGTGCCAGCTCACCACTCTCAGCCTACGAGCAGTACGTC. Translated, it gives CASSPLSAYEQYV.

The chain links TRBV20-1 to TRBJ2-7; a possible D gene is TRBD1 (6 bases). The V gene lost 6 bases and the J gene lost 4 bases, with 16 bases spanning the gap. CDR1 is DFQATT and CDR2 is SNEGSKA in the germline V gene (reference sequence). This CDR3 is built from 13 residues. As DNA, the CDR3 is TGCAGTGCGCAAACAGGGTCCCAATACGAGCAGTACTTC. It translates to CSAQTGSQYEQYF.

This clonotype was counted between two and nine times. This chain uses TRBV11-2 with TRBJ1-1; the D gene is possibly TRBD1 (6 bases). The V end was cut by 2 bases, the J end by 5 bases, with 12 bases between. The CDR3 length is 14 residues. Germline CDR1 SGHAT, CDR2 FQNNGV. CDR3 sequence: CASSLFQGSTEAFF. The CDR3 DNA is TGTGCCAGCAGCTTATTTCAGGGGTCGACTGAAGCTTTCTTT.

V usage is TRBV7-3 and J usage is TRBJ2-5; no definite D call. Looked up from germline, CDR1 is SGHTA and CDR2 is FQGTGA. The CDR3 covers 15 residues. V was trimmed by 0 bases and J by 8 bases, leaving 16 bases between them. The CDR3 protein is CASSLTSTAGVTQYF. DNA of the CDR3: TGTGCCAGCAGCTTAACGTCGACGGCCGGAGTTACCCAGTACTTC.

This clonotype was seen more than once but under ten times. CDR3 nucleotides: TGTGCCAGCACCGGCCTCATCCAGTACTTC. This gives the protein CASTGLIQYF. The chain carries TRBV5-8 and TRBJ2-5; D ambiguous. This CDR3 has 10 amino acids. Germline V gene lookup returns CDR1 SGHTS and CDR2 YDEGEE. Trimming shortened V by 6 bases and J by 10 bases, and 10 bases separated the two germline ends.

This clonotype has just a few counts. The J gene is TRBJ1-1, the V gene TRBV5-6; 7 positions match TRBD1. The J segment lost 3 bases and the V segment lost 5 bases, leaving 7 bases of the junction unmatched. CDR1 and CDR2 from the germline V gene are SGHDT and YYEEEE. This CDR3 comprises 14 residues. The CDR3 DNA reads TGTGCCAGCAGAAAACAGGGGACGTACACTGAAGCTTTCTTT. It encodes CASRKQGTYTEAFF.

As for this clonotype: A clone one base away is much larger, so this may be a read error. The conserved closing phenylalanine or tryptophan is absent in this CDR3, likely reflecting a read error. J is TRBJ2-7 and V is TRBV5-6, with D maybe TRBD1 (5 bases). This CDR3 comprises 11 residues. The V end was cut by 0 bases, the J end by 8 bases, with 6 bases between. Germline V gene data show CDR1 as SGHDT and CDR2 as YYEEEE. Here the CDR3 reads CASSLDRKQYS. In DNA, the CDR3 is TGTGCCAGCAGCTTGGACAGGAAGCAGTACTCC.

This clonotype showed up many times. This rearrangement joins TRBV5-1 to TRBJ1-1; no definite D call. V gave up 1 base and J gave up 1 base, with 11 bases separating them. Germline V gene data show CDR1 as SGHRS and CDR2 as YFSETQ. The length of the CDR3 is 15 residues. The CDR3 spells CASSLSLAENTEAFF. The CDR3 coding sequence is TGCGCCAGCAGCTTGTCCTTGGCAGAGAACACTGAAGCTTTCTTT.

This clonotype was detected only a few times. V usage is TRBV6-1 and J usage is TRBJ1-5; D ambiguous. Germline V gives CDR1 MNHNS, CDR2 SASEGT. With 1 base removed from V and 5 bases from J, the gap between germline ends came to 12 bases. This CDR3 is built from 15 residues. The CDR3 region is CASSEELGSYQPQHF. The CDR3 DNA sequence: TGTGCCAGCAGTGAAGAACTGGGGAGCTATCAGCCCCAGCATTTT.